The text below deals with one T cell receptor beta chain. The antigen remains unidentified. These data belong to a study of T cell repertoires in cytomegalovirus infection. Overall study: Recently identified HLA-C-restricted CMV epitopes and well-studied HLA-B-restricted CMV epitopes were used by the study.

MiXCR was run by TCRdb on the reads, yielding one entry per CDR3 protein. The sample consists of hundreds of thousands of distinct CDR3 sequences, around a third of them appearing once. Whole-study results and caveats: Totalled public TCR beta family frequency picked out people who carried CMV plus the relevant HLA.

The ends were cut back, 2 bases at V and 1 base at J, with 3 bases in the middle. CDR3 size: 13 residues. CDR1 is LGHNT and CDR2 is FRNRAP in the germline V gene. The receptor's source is a human donor in good health (CMV status not recorded). Some clones in this sample may be carry-over from other donors' samples. Sequenced here: cultured PBMCs, sampled from culture after CMV antigen stimulation. The V call is TRBV12-5, the J call TRBJ2-1; the D is unclear. The CDR3 loop is CASGLRSYNEQFF. Here the CDR3 DNA reads TGTGCTAGTGGTTTGAGGTCCTACAATGAGCAGTTCTTC.